A single TCR beta chain is shown here with its context. Germline V gives CDR1 SGHAT, CDR2 FQDESV (reference sequence). The CDR3 is 16 amino acids. J was trimmed by 0 bases and V by 4 bases; bases with no gene match: 6. This entry belongs to a study of blood T cell repertoires in COVID-19. Produced via immunoSEQ multiplex PCR; TCRdb's table is partial and in-frame only. This sample yields over 150,000 clones, of which approximately 90% are seen a single time; 18% belongs to the top ten. The chain links TRBV11-1 to TRBJ2-1; 7 bases align to TRBD2. Sequenced material: peripheral blood. This receptor was obtained from a man aged 45 to 65 with COVID-19, enrolled during active disease. Written as DNA, the CDR3 is TGTGCCAGCAGCTCCCCGGGGGGAAGCTCCTACAATGAGCAGTTCTTC. Translated: CASSSPGGSSYNEQFF.